The rows below give T cell receptor beta chains drawn from one sample of a study of beta chain features in type 1 diabetes. Clones were sequenced by immunoSEQ multiplex PCR, and TCRdb holds only the in-frame ones, with some missing. This table holds hundreds of thousands of clones, roughly 12% found once. The sequenced material came from naive CD4+ T cells from blood. The receptors derive from a man aged 18 to 30 in good health. The CDR3 runs from the conserved cysteine through the conserved F or W. D genes are given only for firm matches. Some rows mark clone size as missing; the rest say once, few, many or name a class of expanded clone.

abundance	j_gene	v_gene	d_gene	CDR3nt	CDR3aa
.	TRBJ2-3	TRBV28	TRBD1	TGTGCCAGCAGGGGACAGGGGGGCCCAGATACGCAGTATTTT	CASRGQGGPDTQYF
few	TRBJ2-1	TRBV9	TRBD1	TGTGCCAGCAGCGCGCCGCGGACAGGGAATGATGAGCAGTTCTTC	CASSAPRTGNDEQFF
few	TRBJ2-7	TRBV20-1	.	TGCAGTGCTACCAGTTACGAGCAGTACTTC	CSATSYEQYF
few	TRBJ2-3	TRBV2	TRBD2	TGTGCCCCAACTAGCGGGAGTTTTGAACCGCAGTATTTT	CAPTSGSFEPQYF
.	TRBJ1-2	TRBV2	TRBD1	TGTGCCAGCAGTGAACAACAGGGGGGTGGCTACACCTTC	CASSEQQGGGYTF
few	TRBJ2-1	TRBV11-1	TRBD1	TGTGCCAGCAGCTCACGGGACAGAAACAATGAGCAGTTCTTC	CASSSRDRNNEQFF
.	TRBJ2-7	TRBV28	TRBD1	TGTGCCAGCAGTTTTGGGGACAGGGGACGGCAGTACTTC	CASSFGDRGRQYF
few	TRBJ2-7	TRBV7-2	TRBD1	TGTGCCAGCAGACGAGGACAGGTGGGCTCCTACGAGCAGTACTTC	CASRRGQVGSYEQYF
.	TRBJ2-3	TRBV6-4	.	TGTGCCAGCAGTCAACTCGGAGCTAGCACAGATACGCAGTATTTT	CASSQLGASTDTQYF
.	TRBJ2-7	TRBV5-1	TRBD1	TGCGCCAGCAGCTCACAGGGGGCCACAGCCTACGAGCAGTACTTC	CASSSQGATAYEQYF
few	TRBJ1-2	TRBV7-9	.	TGTGCCAGCCGACCCCGGCAGGGCCTGGGATATGGCTACACCTTC	CASRPRQGLGYGYTF
few	TRBJ2-7	TRBV6-1	.	TGTGCCAGCAGGATGGACAGAGACTACGAGCAGTACTTC	CASRMDRDYEQYF
.	TRBJ1-2	TRBV9	TRBD1	TGTGCCAGCAGCGTAGACAGGGGCTATGGCTACACCTTC	CASSVDRGYGYTF
.	TRBJ2-1	TRBV7-3	TRBD2	TGTGCCAGCAGCCCAGGGACTAGCGGGGGGGCACGGGAGCAGTTCTTC	CASSPGTSGGAREQFF
.	TRBJ1-1	TRBV7-9	.	TGTGCCAGCAGCTTCGGGGAGGTGGGCACTGAAGCTTTCTTT	CASSFGEVGTEAFF
.	TRBJ2-7	TRBV11-3	.	TGTGCCAGCAGCCCGGGGTCCACCTACGAGCAGTACTTC	CASSPGSTYEQYF
few	TRBJ2-7	TRBV5-1	TRBD1	TGCGCCAGCAGCGACAAACGGGACAGATTAGTGGGTGAGCAGTACTTC	CASSDKRDRLVGEQYF
.	TRBJ2-5	TRBV7-9	.	TGTGCCAGCAGCTTTGGACTACCCAGTCCAGAGACCCAGTACTTC	CASSFGLPSPETQYF
.	TRBJ2-3	TRBV5-4	TRBD2	TGTGCCAGCAGCCAGGAGACTAGCGGGAGGCCAGATACGCAGTATTTT	CASSQETSGRPDTQYF
.	TRBJ1-2	TRBV7-2	TRBD1	TGTGCCAGCAACCCGGGGACAGGGGGCTTCTATGGCTACACCTTC	CASNPGTGGFYGYTF
.	TRBJ2-2	TRBV11-1	.	TGTGCCAGCAGCCGCTACAGCACCGGGGAGCTGTTTTTT	CASSRYSTGELFF
few	TRBJ2-7	TRBV7-3	TRBD1	TGTGCCAGCAGCTTAAATCGACAGGGAAACCCTTACGAGCAGTACTTC	CASSLNRQGNPYEQYF
few	TRBJ2-2	TRBV19	TRBD2	TGTGCCAGCCGGGGGGGGCTCGCGAACACCGGGGAGCTGTTTTTT	CASRGGLANTGELFF
few	TRBJ2-6	TRBV7-2	TRBD2	TGTGCCAGCAGCCTCCGACAACTAGCGGGAGTAGCTGGGGCCAACGTCCTGACTTTC	CASSLRQLAGVAGANVLTF
.	TRBJ2-1	TRBV28	TRBD2	TGTGCCAGCAGTTTGGGGGCTAGCGGGAACGATGAGCAGTTCTTC	CASSLGASGNDEQFF
.	TRBJ2-7	TRBV28	TRBD1	TGTGCCAGCACGCCGGGACAGGGAACCTACGAGCAGTACTTC	CASTPGQGTYEQYF
few	TRBJ1-2	TRBV9	TRBD1	TGTGCCAGCAGCGCCTTAAAACGGACAGGGGCGGACTATGGCTACACCTTC	CASSALKRTGADYGYTF
.	TRBJ1-2	TRBV7-2	.	TGTGCCAGCAGCTTCCTAGCCTATGGCTACACCTTC	CASSFLAYGYTF
.	TRBJ2-1	TRBV7-9	TRBD2	TGTGCCAGCAGCTTAGGGACTAGGATTCGCAATGAGCAGTTCTTC	CASSLGTRIRNEQFF
.	TRBJ2-1	TRBV2	TRBD2	TGTGCCAGCAGTGCTAGCGGGGGGGCTTACAATGAGCAGTTCTTC	CASSASGGAYNEQFF
few	TRBJ2-3	TRBV7-2	TRBD2	TGTGCCAGCAGCCTTGGACTAGCGGGGAACCTCGCTAGCACAGATACGCAGTATTTT	CASSLGLAGNLASTDTQYF
.	TRBJ1-5	TRBV30	.	TGTGCCTGGAGTGCGGGAGGTGGAAATCAGCCCCAGCATTTT	CAWSAGGGNQPQHF
.	TRBJ1-5	TRBV7-2	.	TGTGCCAGCAGTCGTAGTGATCAGCCCCAGCATTTT	CASSRSDQPQHF
few	TRBJ1-5	TRBV19	.	TGTGCCAGTAGTACGCAGGGTAATCAGCCCCAGCATTTT	CASSTQGNQPQHF
.	TRBJ2-7	TRBV6-1	.	TGTGCCAGCAGCCAAGATCCGCGGCCATCCTACGAGCAGTACTTC	CASSQDPRPSYEQYF
.	TRBJ2-2	TRBV4-1	.	TGCGCCAGCAGCCAACCTGGAGTCACCGGGGAGCTGTTTTTT	CASSQPGVTGELFF
.	TRBJ2-3	TRBV30	TRBD2	TGTGCCTGGAGCTCAGGACTAGCGGGAGGAGGGGATACGCAGTATTTT	CAWSSGLAGGGDTQYF
few	TRBJ2-5	TRBV5-6	TRBD1	TGTGCCAGCGAACTTCCGGGACAGATGGAGACCCAGTACTTC	CASELPGQMETQYF
few	TRBJ1-5	TRBV30	TRBD1	TGTGCCTGGAGTGCCGGGACAGGGGGTCATCAGCCCCAGCATTTT	CAWSAGTGGHQPQHF
few	TRBJ1-2	TRBV6-5	TRBD1	TGTGCCAGCAGCCAACGGACAGGGTTGGGCTACACCTTC	CASSQRTGLGYTF
.	TRBJ2-7	TRBV28	.	TGTGCCAGCAGTTTAAGGGAGGAGCAGTACTTC	CASSLREEQYF
few	TRBJ1-1	TRBV14	.	TGTGCCAGCAGCCAAGATTTTTTAACTATTACTGAAGCTTTCTTT	CASSQDFLTITEAFF
.	TRBJ2-5	TRBV19	.	TGTGCCAGTAGCACTCAATCGGGGACCCAGTACTTC	CASSTQSGTQYF
few	TRBJ1-1	TRBV28	.	TGTGCCAGCCTATCTCAGGAAACTGAAGCTTTCTTT	CASLSQETEAFF
few	TRBJ1-1	TRBV18	.	TGTGCCAGCTCACCACGGACAGAGGTTTCCATGAACACTGAAGCTTTCTTT	CASSPRTEVSMNTEAFF
.	TRBJ2-5	TRBV5-1	.	TGCGCCAGCAGCTTGGCGGGACATGTGTACCAAGAGACCCAGTACTTC	CASSLAGHVYQETQYF